This TCR beta chain came from a study of neurological immune-mediated disorders. General study results and limits: Across subjects, no CDR3 amino acid sequence appeared in expanded clones of more than one subject, a finding that suggested private repertoires in all groups.

5'RACE with 10-nucleotide random UMIs generated the cDNA. Each CDR3 protein gets one entry after TCRdb re-called the 5' RACE reads with MiXCR. The repertoire holds 50,000 to 60,000 distinct CDR3 sequences, with about 2.5% as singletons. In this sample, this clonotype turned up many times. What it binds is not known. Trimming cost V 6 bases and J 2 bases, with 10 bases left between them. The CDR3 totals 13 residues. Germline-derived CDR1 and CDR2 are MNHEY and SVGAGI. This chain connects TRBV6-5 to TRBJ1-2; TRBD1 might be the D (6 bases). The source is a man between 45 and 60 years old with multiple sclerosis. Input material: PBMCs. CDR3 bases: TGTGCCAGCAGCTACAGGGAAAACTATGGCTACACCTTC. Translation gives CASSYRENYGYTF.